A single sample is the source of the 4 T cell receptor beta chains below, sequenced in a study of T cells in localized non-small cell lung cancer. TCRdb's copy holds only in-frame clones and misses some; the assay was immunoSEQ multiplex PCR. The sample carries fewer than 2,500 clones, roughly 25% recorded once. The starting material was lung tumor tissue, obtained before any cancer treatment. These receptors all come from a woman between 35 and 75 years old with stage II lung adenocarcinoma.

The CDR3 loop is CASSHIPRGDTQYF. The CDR3 coding sequence is TGTGCCAGTAGTCACATACCCAGGGGAGATACGCAGTATTTT. The chain carries TRBV19 and TRBJ2-3; the D gene is possibly TRBD1 (6 bases). The V gene lost 5 bases and the J gene lost 5 bases, with 14 bases spanning the gap. This CDR3 comprises 14 residues. Germline CDR1 is LNHDA and CDR2 is SQIVND (reference sequence). Using reference TRBV19 and TRBJ2-3 for the parts outside the CDR3, the full variable domain is DGGITQSPKYLFRKEGQNVTLSCEQNLNHDAMYWYRQDPGQGLRLIYYSQIVNDFQKGDIAEGYSVSREKKESFPLTVTSAQKNPTAFYLCASSHIPRGDTQYFGPGTRLTVL.

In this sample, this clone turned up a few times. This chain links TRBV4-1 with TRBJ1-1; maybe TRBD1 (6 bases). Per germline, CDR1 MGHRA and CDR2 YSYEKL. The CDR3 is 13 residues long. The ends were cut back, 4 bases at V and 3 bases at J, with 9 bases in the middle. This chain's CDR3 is CASSLYRDTEAFF. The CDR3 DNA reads TGCGCCAGCAGCCTCTACAGGGACACTGAAGCTTTCTTT.

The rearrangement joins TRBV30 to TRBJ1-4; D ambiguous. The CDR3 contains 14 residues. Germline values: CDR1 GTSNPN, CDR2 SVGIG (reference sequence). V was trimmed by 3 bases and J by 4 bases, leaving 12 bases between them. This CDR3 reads CAWRLQSFNEKLFF. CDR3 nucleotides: TGTGCCTGGAGGTTACAGAGTTTTAATGAAAAACTGTTTTTT.

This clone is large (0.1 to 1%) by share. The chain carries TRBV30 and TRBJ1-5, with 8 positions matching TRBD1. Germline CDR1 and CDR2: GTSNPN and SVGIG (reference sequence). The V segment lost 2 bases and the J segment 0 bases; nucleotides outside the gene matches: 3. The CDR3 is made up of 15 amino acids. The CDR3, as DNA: TGTGCCTGGAGTCAGGGGGCAGGTAGCAATCAGCCCCAGCATTTT. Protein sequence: CAWSQGAGSNQPQHF.